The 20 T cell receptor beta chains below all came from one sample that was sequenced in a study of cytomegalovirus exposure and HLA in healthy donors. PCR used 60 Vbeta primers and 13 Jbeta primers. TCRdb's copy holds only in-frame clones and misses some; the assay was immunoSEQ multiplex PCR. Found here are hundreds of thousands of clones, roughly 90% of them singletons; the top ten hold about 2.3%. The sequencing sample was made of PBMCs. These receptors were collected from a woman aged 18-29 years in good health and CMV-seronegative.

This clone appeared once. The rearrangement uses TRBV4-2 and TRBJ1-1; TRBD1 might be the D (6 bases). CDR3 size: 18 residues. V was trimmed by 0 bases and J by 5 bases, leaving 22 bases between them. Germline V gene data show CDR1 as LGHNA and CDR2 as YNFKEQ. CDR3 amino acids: CASSQDQVSAGAWTEAFF. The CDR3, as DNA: TGTGCCAGCAGCCAAGATCAAGTTAGTGCAGGGGCGTGGACTGAAGCTTTCTTT.

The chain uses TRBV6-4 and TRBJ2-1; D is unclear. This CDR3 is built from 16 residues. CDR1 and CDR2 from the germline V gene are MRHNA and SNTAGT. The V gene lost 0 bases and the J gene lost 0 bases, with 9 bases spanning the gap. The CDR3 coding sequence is TGTGCCAGCAGTGACTCTAGCTTGAGCTCCTACAATGAGCAGTTCTTC. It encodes CASSDSSLSSYNEQFF.

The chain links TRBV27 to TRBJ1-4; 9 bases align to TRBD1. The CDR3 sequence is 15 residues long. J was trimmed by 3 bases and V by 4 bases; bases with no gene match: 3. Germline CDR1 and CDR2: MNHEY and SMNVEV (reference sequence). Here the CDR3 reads CASSSQGAANEKLFF. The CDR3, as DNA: TGTGCCAGCAGTTCACAGGGGGCCGCTAATGAAAAACTGTTTTTT.

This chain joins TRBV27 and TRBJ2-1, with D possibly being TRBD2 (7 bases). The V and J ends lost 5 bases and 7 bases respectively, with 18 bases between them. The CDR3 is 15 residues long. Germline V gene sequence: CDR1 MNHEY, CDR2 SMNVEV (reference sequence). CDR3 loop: CASSNAGGPLNEQFF. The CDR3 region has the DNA TGTGCCAGCAGTAACGCCGGGGGGCCGTTGAATGAGCAGTTCTTC.

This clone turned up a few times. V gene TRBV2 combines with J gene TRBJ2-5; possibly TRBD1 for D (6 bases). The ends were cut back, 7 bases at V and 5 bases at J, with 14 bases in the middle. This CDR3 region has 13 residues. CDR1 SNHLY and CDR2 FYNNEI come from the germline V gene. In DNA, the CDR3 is TGTGCCAGCATGGGTCAGGGGCGGGAGACCCAGTACTTC. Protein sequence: CASMGQGRETQYF. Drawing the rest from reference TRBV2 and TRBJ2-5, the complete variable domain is EPEVTQTPSHQVTQMGQEVILRCVPISNHLYFYWYRQILGQKVEFLVSFYNNEISEKSEIFDDQFSVERPDGSNFTLKIRSTKLEDSAMYFCASMGQGRETQYFGPGTRLLVL.

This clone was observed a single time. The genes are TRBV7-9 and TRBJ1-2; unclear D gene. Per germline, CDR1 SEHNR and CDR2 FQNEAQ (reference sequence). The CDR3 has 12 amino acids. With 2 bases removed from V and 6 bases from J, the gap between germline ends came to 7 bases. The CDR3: CASSLRVDGYTF. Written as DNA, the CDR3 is TGTGCCAGCAGCTTACGGGTAGATGGCTACACCTTC.

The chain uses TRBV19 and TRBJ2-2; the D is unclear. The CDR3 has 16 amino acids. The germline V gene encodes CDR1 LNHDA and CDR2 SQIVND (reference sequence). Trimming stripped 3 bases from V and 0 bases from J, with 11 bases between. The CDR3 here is CASSMTPFSNTGELFF. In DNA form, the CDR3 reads TGTGCCAGTAGTATGACTCCCTTTTCGAACACCGGGGAGCTGTTTTTT.

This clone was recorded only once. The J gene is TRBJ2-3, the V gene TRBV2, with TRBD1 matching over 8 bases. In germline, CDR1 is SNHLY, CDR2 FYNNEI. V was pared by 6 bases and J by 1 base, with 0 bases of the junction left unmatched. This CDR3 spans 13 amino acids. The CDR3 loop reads CASRDRGTDTQYF. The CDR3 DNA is TGTGCCAGCAGGGACAGGGGCACAGATACGCAGTATTTT.

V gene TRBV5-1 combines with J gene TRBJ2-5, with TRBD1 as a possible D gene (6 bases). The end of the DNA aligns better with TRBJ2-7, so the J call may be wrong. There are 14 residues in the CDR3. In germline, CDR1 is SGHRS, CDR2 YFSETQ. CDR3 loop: CASSPPGHEYEQYF. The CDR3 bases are TGCGCCAGCAGCCCCCCGGGACATGAATACGAGCAGTACTTC.

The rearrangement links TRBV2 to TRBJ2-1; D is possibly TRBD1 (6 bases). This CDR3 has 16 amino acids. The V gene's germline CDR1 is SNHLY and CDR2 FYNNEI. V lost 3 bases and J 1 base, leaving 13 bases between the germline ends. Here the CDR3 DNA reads TGTGCCAGCAGTGACCCACTTACAGGGTCCTACAATGAGCAGTTCTTC. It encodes CASSDPLTGSYNEQFF.

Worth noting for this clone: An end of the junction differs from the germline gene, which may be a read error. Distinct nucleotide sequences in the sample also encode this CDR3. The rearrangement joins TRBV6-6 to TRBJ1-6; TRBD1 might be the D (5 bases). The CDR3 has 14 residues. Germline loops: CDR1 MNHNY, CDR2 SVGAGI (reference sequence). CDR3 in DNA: TGTGCCAGCAGTTACGACAGTTATAATTCCCCCCTCCACTTT. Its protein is CASSYDSYNSPLHF.

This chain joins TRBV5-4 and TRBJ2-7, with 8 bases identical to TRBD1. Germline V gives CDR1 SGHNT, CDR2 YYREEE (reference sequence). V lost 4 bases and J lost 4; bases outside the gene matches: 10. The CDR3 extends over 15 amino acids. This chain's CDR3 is CASSPRTGNGYEQYF. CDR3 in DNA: TGTGCCAGCAGCCCCCGGACAGGGAATGGTTACGAGCAGTACTTC.

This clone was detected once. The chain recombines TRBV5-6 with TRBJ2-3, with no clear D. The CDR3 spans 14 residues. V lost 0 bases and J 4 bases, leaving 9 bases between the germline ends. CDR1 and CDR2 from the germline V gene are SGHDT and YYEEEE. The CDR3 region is CASSLAYPADTQYF. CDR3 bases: TGTGCCAGCAGCTTGGCCTATCCGGCAGATACGCAGTATTTT.

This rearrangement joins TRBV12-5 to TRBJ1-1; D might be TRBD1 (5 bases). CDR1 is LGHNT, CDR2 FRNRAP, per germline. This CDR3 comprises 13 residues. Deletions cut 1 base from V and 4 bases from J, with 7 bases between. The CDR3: CASGLDGGTEAFF. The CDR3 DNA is TGTGCTAGTGGTTTGGACGGGGGCACTGAAGCTTTCTTT.

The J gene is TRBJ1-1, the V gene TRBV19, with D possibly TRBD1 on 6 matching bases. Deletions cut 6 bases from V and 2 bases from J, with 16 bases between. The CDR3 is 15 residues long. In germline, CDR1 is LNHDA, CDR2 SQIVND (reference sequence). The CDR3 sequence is CASSTDGRGNTEAFF. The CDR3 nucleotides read TGTGCCAGTAGCACCGACGGCAGGGGTAACACTGAAGCTTTCTTT.

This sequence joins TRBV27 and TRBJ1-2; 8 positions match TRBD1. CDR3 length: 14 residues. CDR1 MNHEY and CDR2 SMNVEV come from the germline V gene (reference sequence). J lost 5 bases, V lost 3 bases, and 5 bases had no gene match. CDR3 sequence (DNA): TGTGCCAGCAGTTTCCGACAGGGGTATTATGGCTACACCTTC. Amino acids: CASSFRQGYYGYTF.

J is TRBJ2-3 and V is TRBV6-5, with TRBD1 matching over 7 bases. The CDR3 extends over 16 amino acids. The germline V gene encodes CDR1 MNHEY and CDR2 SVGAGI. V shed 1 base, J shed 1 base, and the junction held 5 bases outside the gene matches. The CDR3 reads CASSYLGQPGTDTQYF. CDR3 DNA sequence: TGTGCCAGCAGTTACTTGGGACAGCCGGGCACAGATACGCAGTATTTT.

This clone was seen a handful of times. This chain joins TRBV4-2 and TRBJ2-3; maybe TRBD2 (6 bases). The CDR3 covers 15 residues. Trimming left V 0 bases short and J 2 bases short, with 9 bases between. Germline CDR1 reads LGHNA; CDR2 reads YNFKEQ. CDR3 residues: CASSQEAGPTDTQYF. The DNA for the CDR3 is TGTGCCAGCAGCCAAGAGGCGGGGCCCACAGATACGCAGTATTTT.

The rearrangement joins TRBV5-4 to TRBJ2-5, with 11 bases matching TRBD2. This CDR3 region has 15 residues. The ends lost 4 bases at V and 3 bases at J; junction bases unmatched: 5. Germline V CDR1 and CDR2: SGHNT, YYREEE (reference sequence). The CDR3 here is CASSLTSGVKETQYF. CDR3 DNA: TGTGCCAGCAGCCTGACTAGCGGGGTTAAAGAGACCCAGTACTTC.

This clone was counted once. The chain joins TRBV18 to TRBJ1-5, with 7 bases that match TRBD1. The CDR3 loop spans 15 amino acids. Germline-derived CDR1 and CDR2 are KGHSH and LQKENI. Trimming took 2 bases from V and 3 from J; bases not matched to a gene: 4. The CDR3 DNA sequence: TGTGCCAGCTCACCAGTGGGACAGTCCAATCAGCCCCAGCATTTT. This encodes CASSPVGQSNQPQHF.